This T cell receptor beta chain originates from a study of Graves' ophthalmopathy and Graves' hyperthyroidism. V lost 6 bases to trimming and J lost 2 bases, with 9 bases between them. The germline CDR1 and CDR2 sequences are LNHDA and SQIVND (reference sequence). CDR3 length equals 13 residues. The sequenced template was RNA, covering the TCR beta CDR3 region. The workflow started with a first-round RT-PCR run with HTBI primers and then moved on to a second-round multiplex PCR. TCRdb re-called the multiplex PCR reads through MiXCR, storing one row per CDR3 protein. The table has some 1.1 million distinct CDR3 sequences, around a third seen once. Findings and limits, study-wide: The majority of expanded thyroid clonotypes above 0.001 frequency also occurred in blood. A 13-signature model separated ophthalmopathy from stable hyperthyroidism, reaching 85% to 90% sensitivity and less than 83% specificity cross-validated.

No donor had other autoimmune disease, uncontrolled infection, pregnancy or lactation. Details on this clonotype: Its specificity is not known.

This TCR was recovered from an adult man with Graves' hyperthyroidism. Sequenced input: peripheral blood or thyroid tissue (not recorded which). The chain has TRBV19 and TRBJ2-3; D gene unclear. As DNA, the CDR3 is TGTGCCAGTAGCGGCCCAGACACAGATACGCAGTATTTT. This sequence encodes CASSGPDTDTQYF.